The clone carrying this T cell receptor beta chain was seen at least ten times. The time point: newly diagnosed GD, antithyroid drugs for less than 3 months. The TCR library was prepared using RNA isolated from PBMCs. This sample was taken from a study of regulatory T cells in long-lasting Graves disease. Building of the TCR beta libraries involved iRepertoire HTBI primers and Arm-PCR of CDR3 regions. Via MiXCR, TCRdb re-called the multiplex PCR reads, giving one row per CDR3 protein. This table holds under 500,000 distinct CDR3 sequences, roughly 17% found once. V shed 4 bases, J shed 5 bases, and the junction held 4 bases outside the gene matches. The CDR3 length is 13 residues. CDR1 and CDR2 from the germline V gene are SGDLS and YYNGEE. The same data also contributed to another study, on T cells in Graves' hyperthyroidism and ophthalmopathy.

The sequencing used peripheral blood mononuclear cells (PBMCs), collected at new diagnosis, from a patient treated with antithyroid drugs. The clonotype originates from a woman aged 25 to 45 with Graves disease. V usage is TRBV9 and J usage is TRBJ1-2, with 8 positions matching TRBD1. The CDR3 reads CASSTGQGYGYTF. The CDR3 DNA reads as TGTGCCAGCAGCACCGGACAGGGATATGGCTACACCTTC.